This T cell receptor (beta chain) comes out of a study of blood T cells in healthy people across ages. The authors ran a second PCR of roughly 6 to 12 cycles using a sample-barcoded 5' primer and a J-beta primer mix. A single record per CDR3 protein comes from TCRdb applying MiXCR to the 5' RACE reads. The sample holds approximately 780,000 distinct CDR3 sequences, roughly 25% seen once. Trimming took off 4 bases at V and 1 base at J, with 8 bases between the two ends. Germline V gene sequence: CDR1 MNHNS, CDR2 SASEGT. CDR3 length: 15 residues. Donors each provided around 10 milliliters of peripheral blood. This same sample was also taken into another study, of T cells of mothers and their children.

The sample consisted of blood. The clonotype comes from a boy younger than 18 in good health. The chain joins TRBV6-1 to TRBJ2-6; D is uncertain. In nucleotides, the CDR3 is TGTGCCAGCAGTGTTTCTTCATCTGGGGCCAACGTCCTGACTTTC. Translation gives CASSVSSSGANVLTF.